The T cell receptor (beta chain) described here comes from a study of T-cell reconstitution after alpha-beta-depleted transplantation in children. Study-level findings and limits: Reportedly, alpha-beta T cells present about two months post-transplant originated from several hundred expanded clones of graft origin. By one year post-transplant, T-cell counts and diversity largely arose from T cells that were newly produced.

This clonotype was seen ten or more times. What it recognizes is unknown. The V gene lost 5 bases and the J gene lost 8 bases, with 10 bases spanning the gap. The germline CDR1 and CDR2 sequences are SGHTA and FQGNSA. CDR3 size: 12 residues. Unique molecular identifiers were incorporated when the TCRbeta library was constructed. Each CDR3 protein gets one entry after TCRdb re-called the PCR reads with MiXCR. The table shows some 300,000 distinct CDR3 sequences, with over 9.5% occurring only once. The material sequenced was PBMCs, taken before TCRalphabeta/CD19-depleted stem cell transplant. This clonotype originated in a boy less than two years old with acute myeloid leukemia, due to receive a stem cell transplant. The chain combines TRBV7-2 with TRBJ2-1, with D perhaps matching TRBD2 (5 bases). CDR3 region: CASSLRGHEQFF. DNA for the CDR3: TGTGCCAGCAGCCTGAGAGGGCATGAGCAGTTCTTC. The complete variable domain, with remaining parts taken from reference TRBV7-2 and TRBJ2-1, reads GAGVSQSPSNKVTEKGKDVELRCDPISGHTALYWYRQSLGQGLEFLIYFQGNSAPDKSGLPSDRFSAERTGGSVSTLTIQRTQQEDSAVYLCASSLRGHEQFFGPGTRLTVL.